These T cell receptor beta chains were read from a single sample in a study of beta chain features in type 1 diabetes. Profiling relied on immunoSEQ multiplex PCR, and the TCRdb table lists in-frame clones only, not all of them. Here the sample spans some 350,000 clones, roughly 13% being singletons. The source material was naive CD4+ T cells from blood. The receptors here all came from a woman aged 18-29 years with type 1 diabetes. Both conserved end residues are part of each CDR3. Fields, in order: D gene, J gene, clone size, CDR3 length, V gene, CDR3 protein, CDR3 DNA. D genes are given only for firm matches. Not every row has a clone size; where given, it reads once, few, many or a size class.

D gene: TRBD1; J gene: TRBJ2-5; clone size: few; CDR3 length: 14; V gene: TRBV28; CDR3 protein: CASRADRVRETQYF; CDR3 DNA: TGTGCCAGCAGAGCCGACAGGGTGAGGGAGACCCAGTACTTC
D gene: TRBD1; J gene: TRBJ1-1; clone size: few; CDR3 length: 14; V gene: TRBV15; CDR3 protein: CATSSTGGRAEAFF; CDR3 DNA: TGTGCCACCAGCAGTACAGGGGGCAGAGCTGAAGCTTTCTTT
D gene: TRBD1; J gene: TRBJ2-3; clone size: .; CDR3 length: 16; V gene: TRBV7-9; CDR3 protein: CASSLRTDRYTDTQYF; CDR3 DNA: TGTGCCAGCAGCTTACGCACGGACAGGTACACAGATACGCAGTATTTT
D gene: TRBD1; J gene: TRBJ2-7; clone size: .; CDR3 length: 15; V gene: TRBV6-5; CDR3 protein: CASSYETGVAYEQYF; CDR3 DNA: TGTGCCAGCAGTTACGAGACAGGGGTAGCCTACGAGCAGTACTTC
D gene: .; J gene: TRBJ1-1; clone size: few; CDR3 length: 15; V gene: TRBV2; CDR3 protein: CASRSDRGRGTEAFF; CDR3 DNA: TGTGCCAGCAGATCGGATAGAGGGAGAGGCACTGAAGCTTTCTTT
D gene: TRBD1; J gene: TRBJ1-1; clone size: .; CDR3 length: 14; V gene: TRBV2; CDR3 protein: CATYERTGRTEAFF; CDR3 DNA: TGTGCCACCTACGAGAGGACAGGGAGAACTGAAGCTTTCTTT
D gene: .; J gene: TRBJ2-1; clone size: few; CDR3 length: 11; V gene: TRBV2; CDR3 protein: CASRSYNEQFF; CDR3 DNA: TGTGCCAGCAGGTCATACAATGAGCAGTTCTTC
D gene: TRBD2; J gene: TRBJ2-5; clone size: .; CDR3 length: 15; V gene: TRBV29-1; CDR3 protein: CSVGGLAAYQETQYF; CDR3 DNA: TGCAGCGTTGGAGGACTAGCGGCGTACCAAGAGACCCAGTACTTC
D gene: .; J gene: TRBJ2-5; clone size: .; CDR3 length: 15; V gene: TRBV18; CDR3 protein: CASSPGRGAQETQYF; CDR3 DNA: TGTGCCAGCTCACCAGGCAGAGGAGCGCAAGAGACCCAGTACTTC
D gene: TRBD1; J gene: TRBJ2-4; clone size: few; CDR3 length: 15; V gene: TRBV10-3; CDR3 protein: CAISDPGQGRDIQYF; CDR3 DNA: TGTGCCATCAGTGACCCCGGACAGGGCCGAGACATTCAGTACTTC
D gene: TRBD2; J gene: TRBJ2-1; clone size: once; CDR3 length: 15; V gene: TRBV5-6; CDR3 protein: CASSLGLAGSREQFF; CDR3 DNA: TGTGCCAGCAGCTTGGGTCTAGCGGGGTCTCGGGAGCAGTTCTTC
D gene: TRBD2; J gene: TRBJ2-1; clone size: .; CDR3 length: 18; V gene: TRBV18; CDR3 protein: CASSPQSVAGGDNNEQFF; CDR3 DNA: TGTGCCAGCTCACCGCAAAGTGTAGCGGGAGGGGACAACAATGAGCAGTTCTTC
D gene: TRBD1; J gene: TRBJ1-2; clone size: .; CDR3 length: 14; V gene: TRBV25-1; CDR3 protein: CASSATGGRHGYTF; CDR3 DNA: TGTGCCAGCAGTGCGACAGGGGGGCGTCATGGCTACACCTTC
D gene: TRBD1; J gene: TRBJ2-2; clone size: .; CDR3 length: 14; V gene: TRBV7-3; CDR3 protein: CASSSGTGVGELFF; CDR3 DNA: TGTGCCAGCAGCTCCGGGACAGGTGTCGGGGAGCTGTTTTTT